This T cell receptor beta chain was documented in a study of CD8 T cells in ankylosing spondylitis. This CDR3 has 11 residues. Germline values: CDR1 KGHDR, CDR2 SFDVKD. Unmatched junction bases numbered 4, after V lost 11 bases and J lost 5 bases. Study-wide results and limits: Made up of about eight highly homologous variants, a TCR beta motif appeared characteristic of ankylosing spondylitis blood. Relatively scarce in peripheral blood, disease-linked clones were CD8+.

Construction of TCR beta libraries was performed using quantitative 5'-RACE with molecular barcodes. TCRdb itself ran the 5' RACE reads through MiXCR, one entry per CDR3 protein. This sample carries around 340,000 distinct CDR3 sequences, approximately 15% of them seen once, and the ten largest clones take less than 1.1%. Note on this clonotype: Its antigen is as yet unknown.

V usage is TRBV24-1 and J usage is TRBJ1-2; 7 bases map to TRBD1. This receptor was obtained from a male donor with ankylosing spondylitis or in good health (not recorded which). Material: blood, either unsorted or a sorted T cell fraction (not recorded which). CDR3 nucleotides: TGTGCCAACTTACAGGGGTATGGCTACACCTTC. It specifies CANLQGYGYTF.